Described below is a single TCR beta chain sequence and its context. Its antigen is still unknown. Germline V lookup: CDR1 MNHEY, CDR2 SVGAGI. V was shortened by 0 bases and J by 3 bases, with 9 bases between the two germline ends. This CDR3 has 15 amino acids. The data were produced by immunoSEQ multiplex PCR, yet TCRdb's version contains in-frame clones alone and is incomplete. The repertoire holds around 65,000 clones, almost 90% seen once, with over 9.5% in the top ten. The sample comes from a study of OX40 agonist ivuxolimab in advanced cancers. About the study: Partial responses were achieved by three patients: one hepatocellular carcinoma, two cutaneous melanoma. Study-wide points: Expanded clones were, on average, more numerous among CD8+ T cells than CD4+. The 0.1-3.0 mg/kg partial responders had among the lowest clonal expansion. At doses 0.1 to 3.0 mg/kg, CD4+ and CD8+ clones expanded.

The TCR was taken from an adult with an advanced solid tumor such as melanoma, head and neck, liver or kidney cancer. The chain employs TRBV6-5 and TRBJ1-3, with D hard to call. Sequenced material: CD4+ or CD8+ T cells sorted from blood, taken in a trial of the OX40 agonist ivuxolimab. Written as DNA, the CDR3 is TGTGCCAGCAGTTACTCGATCTGGGGTGGAAACACCATATATTTT. Its protein is CASSYSIWGGNTIYF.